This T cell receptor (beta chain) was documented in a study of T cells after posttransplantation cyclophosphamide. General study findings and limits: Donor CD8+ memory clones often dominated recipient blood repertoires at later times. Skin or GI-infiltrating T cells shared few TRB sequences with blood. TRB clonality was highly associated with recipient CMV seropositivity and reactivation.

The data were produced by immunoSEQ multiplex PCR, yet TCRdb's version contains in-frame clones alone and is incomplete. The sample includes about 66,000 clones, 85% to 95% seen only once; the top ten take 3%. Regarding this clone: Its specificity is not known.

This related bone marrow graft donor gave peripheral blood on the day of marrow donation. V was clipped by 0 bases and J by 0 bases, with 17 bases between them. The germline V gene encodes CDR1 MGHRA and CDR2 YSYEKL. The length of the CDR3 is 19 residues. The sample was PBMCs. The rearrangement links TRBV4-1 to TRBJ2-2; tentative D call: TRBD1 (6 bases). The receptor was isolated from a woman aged 30 to 39 in good health and a related stem cell transplant donor. CDR3 residues: CASSQEWPRGGTNTGELFF. In DNA form, the CDR3 reads TGCGCCAGCAGCCAAGAATGGCCCAGAGGGGGAACGAACACCGGGGAGCTGTTTTTT.